The clone carrying this T cell receptor (beta chain) was picked up a small number of times. Its antigen is still unknown. These data are taken from a study of post-analysis software for immune sequencing data. Overall study: Patients with relapsing-remitting, secondary progressive and progressive-relapsing multiple sclerosis courses were all represented. Study-wide findings and caveats: Five TRBV segments, including TRBV5-6, TRBV5-1 and TRBV20-1, were more frequent in patients than controls. Those samples that were prepared in the same batch co-clustered strongly by F measure.

The CDR3 runs to 15 residues. V shed 4 bases and J 2 bases; nucleotides not matched to a gene: 5. CDR1 DFQATT and CDR2 SNEGSKA come from the germline V gene (reference sequence). Researchers reported that TCR beta cDNA libraries carried unique molecular identifiers. Roughly 510,000 cDNA molecules were recovered from an input of roughly 0.85 to 10 million T cells. TCRdb reprocessed the PCR reads via MiXCR and lists one record per CDR3 protein. The data contain about 540,000 distinct CDR3 sequences, around 31% of them singletons. The origin of this receptor is a girl under 18 with multiple sclerosis. The V and J genes are TRBV20-1 and TRBJ2-5, with 12 bases aligning to TRBD2. Material for sequencing was blood. The CDR3 region has the DNA TGCAGTGCTACGACTAGCGGGGGCAATCAAGAGACCCAGTACTTC. Translation gives CSATTSGGNQETQYF.